The T cell receptor (beta chain) under discussion was sequenced for a study of cytomegalovirus exposure and HLA in healthy donors. Donors had nominal health at sampling but likely had unrecorded immune exposures. Study results and limitations: CMV serostatus stood as the only immune exposure information on hand. In a later analysis, a genetic analysis reported fewer productive-TCR N-insertions in an Asian-associated ancestry cluster than the cohort average.

Of note for this clone: Its antigen is as yet unknown.

The CDR3 extends over 15 amino acids. Germline trimming cut 4 bases from V and 8 bases from J; bases unmatched to any gene: 7. Germline V lookup: CDR1 KGHSH, CDR2 LQKENI. The PCR had 60 Vbeta and 13 Jbeta primers. The table came from immunoSEQ multiplex PCR; TCRdb's copy has only in-frame clones and leaves some out. Here the sample spans 90,000 to 150,000 clones, approximately 79% being singletons. The chain recombines TRBV18 with TRBJ1-6; 8 bases match TRBD1. What was sequenced was PBMCs. The source is a middle-aged man in good health and CMV-seropositive. This CDR3 is CASSRTTGVDSPLHF. DNA of the CDR3: TGTGCCAGCTCACGAACGACAGGGGTGGATTCACCCCTCCACTTT.